Listed here are 4 T cell receptor beta chains from one sample, sequenced in a study of cytomegalovirus exposure and HLA in healthy donors listed by TCRdb under 2017. The library was obtained by the immunoSEQ multiplex PCR assay. For the multiplex PCR, a mixture combining 60 forward primers for TCR Vbeta segments and 13 reverse primers for TCR Jbeta segments was used. Here the immuneACCESS table is served through TCRdb, limited to in-frame sequences with V and J called. Missing clones are a known gap in these copies; in checked studies unresolved V genes cover under half, and the rest lacks a known reason. This sample comprises some 65,000 clones, over 50% of them detected only once. The ten largest make up approximately 2.6% of the sample. Sequenced material: PBMCs. These receptor sequences come from a man aged 25 to 45 in good health and CMV-seronegative.

This clone was found a few times. The CDR3 nucleotides are TGTGCCAGCAGCCCAGACAGGGGAAGTGAAAAACTGTTTTTT. Protein sequence: CASSPDRGSEKLFF. The V and J genes are TRBV7-9 and TRBJ1-4, with 8 bases that match TRBD1. Germline V gene lookup returns CDR1 SEHNR and CDR2 FQNEAQ (reference sequence). The CDR3 runs to 14 residues. With 5 bases clipped from V and 7 bases from J, the junction kept 6 bases outside the gene matches.

The sample holds a few counts of this clone. The CDR3 coding sequence is TGTGCCAGCCTCCTGCAGGAGACCCAGTACTTC. As protein: CASLLQETQYF. The V call is TRBV2, the J call TRBJ2-5; D ambiguous. This CDR3 has 11 amino acids. CDR1 is SNHLY, CDR2 FYNNEI, per germline. With 8 bases removed from V and 5 bases from J, the gap between germline ends came to 9 bases.

Only a few counts were recorded for this clone. The chain employs TRBV7-8 and TRBJ2-1, with 8 bases fitting TRBD2. Trimming removed 1 base from V and 6 bases from J; junction bases left unmatched: 5. Germline V gene lookup returns CDR1 SGHVS and CDR2 FQNEAQ. The CDR3 consists of 15 residues. CDR3 in amino acids: CASSLEGGGFNEQFF. The CDR3 region has the DNA TGTGCCAGCAGCTTAGAGGGCGGGGGGTTCAATGAGCAGTTCTTC.

The CDR3 nucleotides read TGTGCCAGCAGCCCCCGGGACAGCCCTTACGATGGCTACACCTTC. Protein: CASSPRDSPYDGYTF. The chain carries TRBV7-9 and TRBJ1-2, with 7 bases identical to TRBD1. Per the germline V gene, CDR1 is SEHNR and CDR2 is FQNEAQ (reference sequence). This CDR3 comprises 15 residues. Unmatched junction bases numbered 12, after V lost 5 bases and J lost 6 bases.